This is a list of T cell receptor beta chains from one sample in a study of cytomegalovirus exposure and HLA in healthy donors. Repertoires were generated with immunoSEQ multiplex PCR, while TCRdb's copy carries only in-frame clones and drops some. The table includes around 200,000 clones, about 75% detected once. The sample taken for sequencing was PBMCs. The receptors come from a man younger than 35 in good health and CMV-seronegative. Both conserved end residues are part of each CDR3. Fields, in order: J gene, clone size, V gene, D gene, CDR3 protein, CDR3 DNA. A D gene is named only where the DNA matches it firmly. The size field is filled for only some rows; it gives once, few, many or a size class.

j_call: TRBJ2-1; clone_size: .; v_call: TRBV18; d_call: TRBD1; cdr3_aa: CASSRTGQGASNEQFF; cdr3_nt: TGTGCCAGCTCCCGGACAGGACAGGGGGCCTCCAATGAGCAGTTCTTC
j_call: TRBJ2-1; clone_size: .; v_call: TRBV27; d_call: TRBD1; cdr3_aa: CASSSDRAHNEQFF; cdr3_nt: TGTGCCAGCTCCTCGGACAGGGCCCACAATGAGCAGTTCTTC
j_call: TRBJ2-4; clone_size: .; v_call: TRBV13; d_call: TRBD2; cdr3_aa: CASSSGLAAKNIQYF; cdr3_nt: TGTGCCAGCAGCTCCGGACTAGCGGCGAAAAACATTCAGTACTTC
j_call: TRBJ1-2; clone_size: .; v_call: TRBV14; d_call: TRBD1; cdr3_aa: CASSQAVTGNYGYTF; cdr3_nt: TGTGCCAGCAGCCAAGCCGTGACAGGGAACTATGGCTACACCTTC
j_call: TRBJ2-6; clone_size: .; v_call: TRBV13; d_call: .; cdr3_aa: CASSLGYRVPGANVLTF; cdr3_nt: TGTGCCAGCAGCTTAGGGTACAGGGTACCTGGGGCCAACGTCCTGACTTTC
j_call: TRBJ1-6; clone_size: .; v_call: TRBV4-3; d_call: .; cdr3_aa: CASSLTTTGPSPLHF; cdr3_nt: TGCGCCAGCAGCCTAACTACTACAGGTCCCTCACCCCTCCACTTT
j_call: TRBJ2-3; clone_size: few; v_call: TRBV6-5; d_call: .; cdr3_aa: CASSYSWTFTDTQYF; cdr3_nt: TGTGCCAGCAGTTACTCGTGGACTTTTACAGATACGCAGTATTTT
j_call: TRBJ1-4; clone_size: once; v_call: TRBV30; d_call: .; cdr3_aa: CAWSVQDRRNEKLFF; cdr3_nt: TGTGCCTGGAGTGTACAGGACCGTCGGAATGAAAAACTGTTTTTT
j_call: TRBJ1-5; clone_size: .; v_call: TRBV19; d_call: .; cdr3_aa: CASSISRESNQPQHF; cdr3_nt: TGTGCCAGTAGTATATCACGTGAGAGCAATCAGCCCCAGCATTTT
j_call: TRBJ1-1; clone_size: .; v_call: TRBV6-5; d_call: .; cdr3_aa: CATQVSQGLNTEAFF; cdr3_nt: TGTGCCACTCAGGTTTCGCAGGGGTTGAACACTGAAGCTTTCTTT
j_call: TRBJ1-1; clone_size: .; v_call: TRBV5-4; d_call: TRBD1; cdr3_aa: CASSGTDPQGTEAFF; cdr3_nt: TGTGCCAGCAGCGGGACAGATCCTCAGGGCACTGAAGCTTTCTTT
j_call: TRBJ2-5; clone_size: .; v_call: TRBV11-1; d_call: .; cdr3_aa: CASSLDRVAHPRGETQYF; cdr3_nt: TGTGCCAGCAGCTTAGACCGTGTTGCCCATCCTAGGGGGGAGACCCAGTACTTC
j_call: TRBJ1-1; clone_size: .; v_call: TRBV7-2; d_call: .; cdr3_aa: CASSLLAAGLNTEAFF; cdr3_nt: TGTGCCAGCAGCCTCCTCGCTGCGGGTTTGAACACTGAAGCTTTCTTT
j_call: TRBJ2-1; clone_size: few; v_call: TRBV7-2; d_call: TRBD1; cdr3_aa: CASSLAFGTEYNEQFF; cdr3_nt: TGTGCCAGCAGCTTAGCGTTCGGGACAGAATACAATGAGCAGTTCTTC
j_call: TRBJ1-1; clone_size: few; v_call: TRBV9; d_call: TRBD1; cdr3_aa: CASSTGVHTEAFF; cdr3_nt: TGTGCCAGCAGCACAGGGGTGCACACTGAAGCTTTCTTT
j_call: TRBJ2-1; clone_size: .; v_call: TRBV5-1; d_call: TRBD2; cdr3_aa: CASSGSSPTSRVNNEQFF; cdr3_nt: TGCGCCAGCAGCGGTAGTTCCCCGACTAGCCGGGTTAACAATGAGCAGTTCTTC
j_call: TRBJ2-7; clone_size: once; v_call: TRBV5-1; d_call: TRBD2; cdr3_aa: CASRVGLAGGAYEQYF; cdr3_nt: TGCGCCAGCAGGGTGGGACTAGCGGGAGGGGCCTACGAGCAGTACTTC
j_call: TRBJ2-5; clone_size: few; v_call: TRBV7-3; d_call: .; cdr3_aa: CASSFQAGQETQYF; cdr3_nt: TGTGCCAGCAGCTTTCAGGCGGGGCAAGAGACCCAGTACTTC
j_call: TRBJ1-4; clone_size: .; v_call: TRBV27; d_call: .; cdr3_aa: CASSSRQNEKLFF; cdr3_nt: TGTGCCAGCAGTTCGAGACAGAATGAAAAACTGTTTTTT
j_call: TRBJ1-4; clone_size: .; v_call: TRBV19; d_call: .; cdr3_aa: CASTDSGREKLFF; cdr3_nt: TGTGCCAGTACGGACAGTGGAAGAGAAAAACTGTTTTTT
j_call: TRBJ2-7; clone_size: .; v_call: TRBV11-2; d_call: .; cdr3_aa: CASSLGQGTSYEQYF; cdr3_nt: TGTGCCAGCAGCTTAGGCCAGGGAACTTCCTACGAGCAGTACTTC
j_call: TRBJ2-7; clone_size: .; v_call: TRBV4-2; d_call: TRBD1; cdr3_aa: CASSQVSGQAYEQYF; cdr3_nt: TGTGCCAGCAGCCAAGTCTCCGGACAGGCCTACGAGCAGTACTTC
j_call: TRBJ2-1; clone_size: once; v_call: TRBV30; d_call: TRBD2; cdr3_aa: CAWSLLPGLAEAGYNEQFF; cdr3_nt: TGTGCCTGGAGCCTCCTCCCGGGACTAGCGGAGGCGGGCTACAATGAGCAGTTCTTC
j_call: TRBJ1-4; clone_size: .; v_call: TRBV7-9; d_call: TRBD1; cdr3_aa: CASSSGQGKEKLFF; cdr3_nt: TGTGCCAGCAGCTCAGGACAGGGTAAAGAAAAACTGTTTTTT
j_call: TRBJ2-2; clone_size: few; v_call: TRBV11-1; d_call: .; cdr3_aa: CASSSHFQSAGELFF; cdr3_nt: TGTGCCAGCAGTTCTCATTTCCAATCAGCCGGGGAGCTGTTTTTT
j_call: TRBJ1-5; clone_size: .; v_call: TRBV6-5; d_call: .; cdr3_aa: CASSLGHDGNQPQHF; cdr3_nt: TGTGCCAGCAGTTTAGGACATGATGGCAATCAGCCCCAGCATTTT
j_call: TRBJ1-6; clone_size: once; v_call: TRBV9; d_call: .; cdr3_aa: CASSVEPQNSPLHF; cdr3_nt: TGTGCCAGCAGCGTAGAGCCCCAAAATTCACCCCTCCACTTT
j_call: TRBJ2-5; clone_size: .; v_call: TRBV11-2; d_call: .; cdr3_aa: CASSSIEGGSGETQYF; cdr3_nt: TGTGCCAGCAGCTCAATCGAGGGGGGGTCTGGAGAGACCCAGTACTTC
j_call: TRBJ2-7; clone_size: .; v_call: TRBV28; d_call: .; cdr3_aa: CASRADGSSYEQYF; cdr3_nt: TGTGCCAGCAGAGCCGACGGGAGCTCCTACGAGCAGTACTTC
j_call: TRBJ1-6; clone_size: .; v_call: TRBV27; d_call: TRBD1; cdr3_aa: CASSNTPGQSNSPLHF; cdr3_nt: TGTGCCAGCAGTAACACTCCGGGACAGTCTAATTCACCCCTCCACTTT
j_call: TRBJ1-5; clone_size: .; v_call: TRBV30; d_call: TRBD1; cdr3_aa: CAWAGQGNQPQHF; cdr3_nt: TGTGCCTGGGCAGGACAGGGTAATCAGCCCCAGCATTTT
j_call: TRBJ1-1; clone_size: .; v_call: TRBV28; d_call: .; cdr3_aa: CASSLLGGAGTEAFF; cdr3_nt: TGTGCCAGCAGTTTATTGGGGGGGGCGGGCACTGAAGCTTTCTTT
j_call: TRBJ1-6; clone_size: few; v_call: TRBV9; d_call: TRBD1; cdr3_aa: CASSGGQGGNSPLHF; cdr3_nt: TGTGCCAGCAGCGGGGGACAGGGGGGAAATTCACCCCTCCACTTT
j_call: TRBJ2-1; clone_size: .; v_call: TRBV7-7; d_call: TRBD2; cdr3_aa: CASSLGTSGGYNEQFF; cdr3_nt: TGTGCTAGCAGCTTAGGGACTAGCGGGGGGTACAATGAGCAGTTCTTC
j_call: TRBJ2-7; clone_size: .; v_call: TRBV27; d_call: TRBD2; cdr3_aa: CASSLSASGSGEQYF; cdr3_nt: TGTGCCAGCAGTTTATCGGCTAGCGGGAGTGGAGAGCAGTACTTC
j_call: TRBJ1-2; clone_size: .; v_call: TRBV7-2; d_call: .; cdr3_aa: CASSSDRYGYTF; cdr3_nt: TGTGCCAGCAGCTCGGACAGATATGGCTACACCTTC